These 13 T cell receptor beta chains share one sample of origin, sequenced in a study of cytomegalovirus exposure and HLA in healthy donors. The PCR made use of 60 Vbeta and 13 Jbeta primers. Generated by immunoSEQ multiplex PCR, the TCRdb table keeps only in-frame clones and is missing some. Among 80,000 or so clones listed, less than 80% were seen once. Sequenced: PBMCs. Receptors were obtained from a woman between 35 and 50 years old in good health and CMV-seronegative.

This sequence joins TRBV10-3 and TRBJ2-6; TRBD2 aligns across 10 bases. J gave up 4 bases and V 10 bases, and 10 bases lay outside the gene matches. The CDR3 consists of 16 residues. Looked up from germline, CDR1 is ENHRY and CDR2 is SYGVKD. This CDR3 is CASTSGSGRGANVLTF. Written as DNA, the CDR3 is TGTGCCAGCACCAGTGGTAGCGGGAGGGGGGCCAACGTCCTGACTTTC.

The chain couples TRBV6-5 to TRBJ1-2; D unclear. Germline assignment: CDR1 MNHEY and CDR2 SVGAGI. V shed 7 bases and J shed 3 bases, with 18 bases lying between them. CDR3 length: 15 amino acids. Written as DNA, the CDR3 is TGTGCCAGCAAGGGAGGGAGGGCAGCAGACTATGGCTACACCTTC. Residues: CASKGGRAADYGYTF.

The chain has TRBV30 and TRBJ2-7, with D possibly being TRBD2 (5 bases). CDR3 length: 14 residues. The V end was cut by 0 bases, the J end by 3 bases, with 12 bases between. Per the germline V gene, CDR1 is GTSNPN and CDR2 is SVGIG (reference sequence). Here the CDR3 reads CAWSVRGTGYEQYF. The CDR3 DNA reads TGTGCCTGGAGTGTACGGGGAACGGGCTACGAGCAGTACTTC.

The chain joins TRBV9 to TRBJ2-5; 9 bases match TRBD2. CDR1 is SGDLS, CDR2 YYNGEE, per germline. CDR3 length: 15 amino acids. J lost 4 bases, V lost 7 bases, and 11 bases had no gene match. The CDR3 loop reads CASSRRPAGGETQYF. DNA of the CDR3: TGTGCCAGCTCACGTAGGCCAGCGGGAGGAGAGACCCAGTACTTC.

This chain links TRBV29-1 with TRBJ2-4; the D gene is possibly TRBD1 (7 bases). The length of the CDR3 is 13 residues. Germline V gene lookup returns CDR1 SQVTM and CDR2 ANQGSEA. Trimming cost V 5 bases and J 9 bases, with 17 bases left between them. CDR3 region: CSVRRGTEGIQYF. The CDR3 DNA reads TGCAGCGTTCGGAGGGGGACAGAGGGCATTCAGTACTTC.

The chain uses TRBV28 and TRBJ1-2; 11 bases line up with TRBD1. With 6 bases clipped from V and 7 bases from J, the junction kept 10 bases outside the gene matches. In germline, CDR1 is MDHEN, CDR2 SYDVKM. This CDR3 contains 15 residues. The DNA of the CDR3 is TGTGCCAGCAGCATTCCGGGACAGGGGGTTTCTGGCTACACCTTC. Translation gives CASSIPGQGVSGYTF.

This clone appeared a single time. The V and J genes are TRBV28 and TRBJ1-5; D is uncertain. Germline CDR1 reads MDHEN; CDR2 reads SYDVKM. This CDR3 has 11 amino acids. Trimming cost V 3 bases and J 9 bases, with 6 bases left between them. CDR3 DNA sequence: TGTGCCAGCAGTTTCTCCTCGCCCCAGCATTTT. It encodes CASSFSSPQHF.

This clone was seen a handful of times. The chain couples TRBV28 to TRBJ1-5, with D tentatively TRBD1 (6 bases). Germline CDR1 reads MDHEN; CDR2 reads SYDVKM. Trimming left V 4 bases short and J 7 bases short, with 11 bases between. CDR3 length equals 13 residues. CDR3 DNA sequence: TGTGCCAGCAGTTACAGGGTAAGACAGCCCCAGCATTTT. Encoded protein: CASSYRVRQPQHF.

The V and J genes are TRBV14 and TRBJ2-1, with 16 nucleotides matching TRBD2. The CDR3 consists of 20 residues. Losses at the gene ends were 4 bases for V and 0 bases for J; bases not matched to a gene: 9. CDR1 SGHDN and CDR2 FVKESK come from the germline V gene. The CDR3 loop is CASSPLGLAGGPNSYNEQFF. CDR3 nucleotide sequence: TGTGCCAGCAGCCCCCTGGGACTAGCGGGAGGGCCTAACTCCTACAATGAGCAGTTCTTC. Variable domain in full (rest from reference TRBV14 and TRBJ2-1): EAGVTQFPSHSVIEKGQTVTLRCDPISGHDNLYWYRRVMGKEIKFLLHFVKESKQDESGMPNNRFLAERTGGTYSTLKVQPAELEDSGVYFCASSPLGLAGGPNSYNEQFFGPGTRLTVL.

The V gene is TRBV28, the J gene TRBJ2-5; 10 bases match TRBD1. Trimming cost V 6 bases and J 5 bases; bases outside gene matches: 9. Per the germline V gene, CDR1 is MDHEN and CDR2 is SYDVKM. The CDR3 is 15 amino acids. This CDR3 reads CASSRTGGFFETQYF. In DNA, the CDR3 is TGTGCCAGCAGCCGGACAGGGGGGTTCTTTGAGACCCAGTACTTC.

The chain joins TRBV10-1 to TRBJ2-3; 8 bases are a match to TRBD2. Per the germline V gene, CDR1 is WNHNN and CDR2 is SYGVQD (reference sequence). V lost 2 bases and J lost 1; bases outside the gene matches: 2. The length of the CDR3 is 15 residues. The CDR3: CASSEMRGGTDTQYF. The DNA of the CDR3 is TGCGCCAGCAGTGAGATGCGGGGGGGCACAGATACGCAGTATTTT.

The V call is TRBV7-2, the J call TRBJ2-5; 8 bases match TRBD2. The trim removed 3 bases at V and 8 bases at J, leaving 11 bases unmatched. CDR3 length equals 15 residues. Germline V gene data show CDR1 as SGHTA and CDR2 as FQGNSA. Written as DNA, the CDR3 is TGTGCCAGCAGCTTGCTGGGTAGCGGGGTGGAAACCCAGTACTTC. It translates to CASSLLGSGVETQYF.

In DNA, the CDR3 is TGTGCCAGCAGATTAACACAGGGAAACACCATATATTTT. This sequence encodes CASRLTQGNTIYF. This chain connects TRBV27 to TRBJ1-3; D uncertain. The CDR3 totals 13 residues. V dropped 6 bases and J dropped 4 bases, with 10 bases sitting between them. Germline V CDR1 and CDR2: MNHEY, SMNVEV (reference sequence).